This entry concerns a single T cell receptor beta chain. The antigen is unknown. TCRdb's table, derived via immunoSEQ multiplex PCR, lists solely in-frame clones and lacks some. This table has approximately 70,000 clones, over 75% appearing once. This CDR3 is built from 15 residues. V shed 5 bases, J shed 1 base, and the junction held 4 bases outside the gene matches. Germline V CDR1 and CDR2: LNHNV, YYDKDF (reference sequence). These data are taken from a study of OX40 agonist ivuxolimab in advanced cancers. Study results and caveats: Still undetermined is the antigen specificity of the expanded peripheral T cells.

V and J are TRBV15 and TRBJ2-3, with TRBD2 matching over 9 bases. The receptor's source is an adult with an advanced solid tumor such as melanoma, head and neck, liver or kidney cancer. Sequencing was performed on CD4+ or CD8+ T cells sorted from blood, taken in a trial of the OX40 agonist ivuxolimab. The CDR3 DNA sequence: TGTGCCACCAGCGGCGGGGGGGCGGGCACAGATACGCAGTATTTT. Residues: CATSGGGAGTDTQYF.